A single T cell receptor beta chain is shown here with its context. Its antigen is not known. This specimen comes from a study of cytomegalovirus exposure and HLA in healthy donors. Study-wide context: T cells numbering around 180 million yielded 117 million unique TCR beta sequences in an earlier analysis. Overall study findings and caveats: For most TCR beta V segments, an earlier analysis put the productive rate at about 87% or about 30% of the time. TCR beta V- and J-gene trimming was later associated with a missense DCLRE1C variant.

60 Vbeta and 13 Jbeta primers were used in PCR. In the original analysis: It was a later analysis that counted 83 million or so unique TCR beta chains, of which roughly 10 million were shared. Libraries were prepared by immunoSEQ multiplex PCR; TCRdb keeps only in-frame clonotypes and omits some of them. The DNA was the basis for D and trimming; V, J and clone size are from that table. Among 80,000 to 130,000 clones listed, approximately 81% were seen once. The clonotype originates from a male donor in good health and CMV-seropositive. The sequencing input was PBMCs.

The CDR3, as DNA: TGTGCCAGTACCTCGGACAGTTACAGCTCTGGAAACACCATATATTTT. Amino acid sequence: CASTSDSYSSGNTIYF. The rearrangement links TRBV19 to TRBJ1-3; maybe TRBD1 (6 bases). CDR1 and CDR2 from the germline V gene are LNHDA and SQIVND (reference sequence). The CDR3 spans 16 residues. V lost 7 bases to trimming and J lost 0 bases, with 16 bases between them. Using reference TRBV19 and TRBJ1-3 for the parts outside the CDR3, the full variable domain is DGGITQSPKYLFRKEGQNVTLSCEQNLNHDAMYWYRQDPGQGLRLIYYSQIVNDFQKGDIAEGYSVSREKKESFPLTVTSAQKNPTAFYLCASTSDSYSSGNTIYFGEGSWLTVV.